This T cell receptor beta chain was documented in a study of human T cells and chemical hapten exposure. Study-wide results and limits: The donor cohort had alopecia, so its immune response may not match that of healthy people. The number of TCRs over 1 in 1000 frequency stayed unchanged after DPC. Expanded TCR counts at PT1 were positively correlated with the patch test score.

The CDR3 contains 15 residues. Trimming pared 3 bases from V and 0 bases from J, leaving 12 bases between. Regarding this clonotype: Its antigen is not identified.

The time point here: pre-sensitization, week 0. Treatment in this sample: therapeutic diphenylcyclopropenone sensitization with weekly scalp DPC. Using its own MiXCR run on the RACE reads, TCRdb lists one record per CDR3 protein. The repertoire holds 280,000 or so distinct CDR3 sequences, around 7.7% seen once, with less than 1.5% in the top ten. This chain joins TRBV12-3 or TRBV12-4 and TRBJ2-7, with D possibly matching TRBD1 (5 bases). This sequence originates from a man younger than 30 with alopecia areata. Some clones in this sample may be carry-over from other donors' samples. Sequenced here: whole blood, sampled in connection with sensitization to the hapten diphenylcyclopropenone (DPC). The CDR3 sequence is CASSFEAGISYEQYF. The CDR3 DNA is TGTGCCAGCAGTTTTGAAGCAGGGATCTCCTACGAGCAGTACTTC.